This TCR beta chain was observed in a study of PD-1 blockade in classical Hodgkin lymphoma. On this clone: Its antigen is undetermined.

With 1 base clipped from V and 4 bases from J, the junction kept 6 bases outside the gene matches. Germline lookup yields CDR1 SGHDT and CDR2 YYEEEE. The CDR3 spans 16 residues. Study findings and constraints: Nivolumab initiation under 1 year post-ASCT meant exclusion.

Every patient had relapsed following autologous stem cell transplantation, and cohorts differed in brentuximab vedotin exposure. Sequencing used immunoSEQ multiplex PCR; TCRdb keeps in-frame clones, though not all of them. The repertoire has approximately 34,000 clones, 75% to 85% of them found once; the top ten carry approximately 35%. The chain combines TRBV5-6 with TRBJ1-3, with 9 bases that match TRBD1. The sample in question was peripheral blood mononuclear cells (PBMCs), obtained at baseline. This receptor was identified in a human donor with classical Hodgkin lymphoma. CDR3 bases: TGTGCCAGCAGCTTGAGGTGGGACAGGGTCGGAAACACCATATATTTT. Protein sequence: CASSLRWDRVGNTIYF.